This passage covers 3 T cell receptor beta chains from one sample sequenced in a study of CD8 T cells in ankylosing spondylitis. TCRdb re-called the 5' RACE reads through MiXCR, storing one row per CDR3 protein. The data show over 150,000 distinct CDR3 sequences, approximately 18% seen once. Sequencing was carried out using blood, either unsorted or a sorted T cell fraction (not recorded which). These TCRs come from a male donor aged 10 to 35 with ankylosing spondylitis or in good health (not recorded which).

This clonotype was counted ten times or more. The chain is built from TRBV12-3 or TRBV12-4 and TRBJ2-7; D remains ambiguous. The CDR3 is made up of 13 amino acids. V gave up 3 bases and J gave up 1 base, with 7 bases separating them. As DNA, the CDR3 is TGTGCCAGCAGTTTTTCACGATCCTACGAGCAGTACTTC. Protein sequence: CASSFSRSYEQYF.

This clonotype came up many times. V usage is TRBV12-3 or TRBV12-4 and J usage is TRBJ2-1, with D perhaps TRBD2 (6 bases). V was pared by 7 bases and J by 4 bases, with 26 bases between. The CDR3 loop spans 18 amino acids. CDR3 loop: CASIDNRAVAVGYNEQFF. The CDR3 DNA follows: TGTGCCAGCATCGACAACCGGGCCGTAGCGGTAGGGTACAATGAGCAGTTCTTC.

This clonotype was seen ten or more times. The chain links TRBV12-3 or TRBV12-4 to TRBJ1-2; 9 nucleotides match TRBD1. The length of the CDR3 is 12 residues. Losses at the gene ends were 6 bases for V and 7 bases for J; bases not matched to a gene: 3. The CDR3 nucleotides read TGTGCCAGCAGGGGACAGGGTGGTGGCTACACCTTC. Protein: CASRGQGGGYTF.